The following is a T cell receptor (beta chain) sequence with its context. This CDR3 is 17 amino acids long. Trimming left V 2 bases short and J 2 bases short, with 20 bases between. The sample is drawn from a study of shared clonotypes between healthy human individuals. Donors, without exception, were Caucasian adults residing in Nashville, Tennessee. Assay: immunoSEQ multiplex PCR; the TCRdb copy retains only in-frame clones and omits some. In the table there are about 2.4 million clones, around nine tenths of which are singletons. The TCR was taken from a man younger than 35 in good health. The J gene is TRBJ2-7, the V gene TRBV5-3; D gene ambiguous. TRBV5-3 belongs to the ORF category, with a function that is uncertain. The sequenced material came from naive CD4+ T cells sorted from blood. Subset reported: CD45RA+ positively selected. Written as DNA, the CDR3 is TGTGCCAGAAGCTTAGGCTCAGCGCCTTCCCCCCCCTACGAGCAGTACTTC. It is translated as CARSLGSAPSPPYEQYF.